This T cell receptor beta chain comes out of a study of T-cell memory formation after mild COVID-19. This CDR3 has 14 amino acids. V dropped 1 base and J dropped 4 bases, with 10 bases sitting between them. CDR1 is SGHTA and CDR2 is FQGNSA in the germline V gene. 5'RACE primed from the constant segment yielded TCR alpha and TCR beta cDNA libraries bearing sample barcodes and UMIs. TCRdb re-derived calls from the 5' RACE reads in MiXCR, one entry per CDR3 protein. The sample consists of roughly 89,000 distinct CDR3 sequences, approximately 13% of them appearing once. A word on this clonotype: Its antigen is not identified.

Findings and caveats of the study: CD4/CD8 balance characterized clones contracting day 15 to 85, and CD4+ skew characterized later expanders. The pre-infection memory compartment contained some responding clones, suggesting cross-reactive memory joined.

Sequences were obtained from PBMCs or a T cell subset sorted from them (not recorded which). The clonotype was recovered from an adult woman who had mild COVID-19 (a few samples of this study predate the infection). Cell type and time point are not known. This chain uses TRBV7-2 with TRBJ2-5; no clear D. As DNA, the CDR3 is TGTGCCAGCAGCTTAGGAATTTTGGTAGAGACCCAGTACTTC. Its translation is CASSLGILVETQYF.